The sequence of this T cell receptor (beta chain) was determined in a study of blood T cell repertoires in COVID-19. Across the whole study: Sites across the United States, Italy and Spain contributed samples from acute and convalescent COVID-19.

Seattle patients were enrolled during active infection and followed longitudinally. This clone was picked up many times. No DNA is shown, since the ends of the CDR3 on it are uncertain; the CDR3 is the one TCRdb lists. From its first to its last residue, the CDR3 has 13 amino acids. Per germline, CDR1 SGHTA and CDR2 FQGNSA. Authors' methods: Estimation of nucleated cell counts relied on the amplification of reference gene primers. Profiling relied on immunoSEQ multiplex PCR, and the TCRdb table lists in-frame clones only, not all of them. The DNA was the basis for D and trimming; V, J and clone size are from that table. The sample has hundreds of thousands of clones; around nine tenths are singletons.

The chain employs TRBV7-2 and TRBJ1-5; the table's D gene call, TRBD1, was not cross checked with the DNA. The sequenced material came from peripheral blood. The receptor was isolated from a woman between 70 and 85 years old with COVID-19, enrolled during active disease. The CDR3 reads CASSFFGQGALHF.